The clone carrying this T cell receptor beta chain was observed a handful of times. The data were obtained in a study of T cells in Graves' hyperthyroidism and ophthalmopathy. RNA transcripts gave rise to amplified TCR beta CDR3 regions. The HTBI primer set served for first-round RT-PCR of the TCR CDR3. One entry per CDR3 protein, called by TCRdb with MiXCR from the multiplex PCR reads. The table records 480,000 or so distinct CDR3 sequences, 13% to 15% of them present only once. If no ophthalmopathy progression occurred within 18 months, Graves' hyperthyroidism was stable. The diagnoses drew upon clinical symptoms, serum thyroxine and TRAb, thyroid ultrasound and orbital computed tomography. Sequenced: blood. The TCR originated in a woman aged 18-29 years with Graves' hyperthyroidism.

CDR3 amino acids: CASSLVERAAYNEQFF. The DNA of the CDR3 is TGTGCCAGCAGCTTAGTAGAAAGGGCGGCCTACAATGAGCAGTTCTTC. This rearrangement joins TRBV7-2 to TRBJ2-1; D is undetermined. The germline gives CDR1 SGHTA, CDR2 FQGNSA. The CDR3 extends over 16 amino acids. V was cut by 1 base and J by 2 bases, with 12 bases left in between.